The 27 T cell receptor beta chains below all came from one sample that was sequenced in a study of T cell responses to AZD1222 COVID-19 vaccine. Data came from immunoSEQ multiplex PCR; TCRdb stores just in-frame clones and leaves some out. Here the sample spans around 69,000 clones, 84% being singletons. Source: peripheral blood, taken on day 0 of AZD1222 vaccination. The receptors stem from an adult in good health.

The chain couples TRBV7-2 to TRBJ1-2; 7 bases match TRBD1. Germline lookup yields CDR1 SGHTA and CDR2 FQGNSA. The CDR3 has 16 residues. Losses at the gene ends were 7 bases for V and 4 bases for J; bases not matched to a gene: 15. The CDR3 reads CASTTPSGGRVYGYTF. The DNA of the CDR3 is TGTGCCAGCACTACCCCTTCAGGGGGACGGGTCTATGGCTACACCTTC.

The rearrangement links TRBV19 to TRBJ1-1; 7 nucleotides line up with TRBD1. Trimming took 1 base from V and 0 from J; bases not matched to a gene: 8. CDR3 length: 17 residues. The germline gives CDR1 LNHDA, CDR2 SQIVND (reference sequence). The CDR3 region is CASSIVGWGQLNTEAFF. DNA for the CDR3: TGTGCCAGTAGTATAGTTGGGTGGGGACAGCTGAACACTGAAGCTTTCTTT.

V usage is TRBV5-6 and J usage is TRBJ1-5; D is ambiguous. This CDR3 has 16 amino acids. The V end lost 0 bases, the J end lost 7 bases, and 17 bases lay between the germline ends. CDR1 is SGHDT and CDR2 is YYEEEE in the germline V gene. CDR3 bases: TGTGCCAGCAGCTTGGGGCCGGTACTTCGGGAACAGCCCCAGCATTTT. It codes for CASSLGPVLREQPQHF.

The genes are TRBV19 and TRBJ1-5; a weak D match, TRBD1 (6 bases). Trimming left V 3 bases short and J 7 bases short, with 13 bases between. Germline lookup yields CDR1 LNHDA and CDR2 SQIVND (reference sequence). The length of the CDR3 is 14 residues. CDR3 nucleotide sequence: TGTGCCAGTAGTATGCAAGGGGGTGGGCAGCCCCAGCATTTT. Its translation: CASSMQGGGQPQHF.

This clone was counted only a few times. V is TRBV6-4 and J is TRBJ2-1; maybe TRBD2 (7 bases). Germline values: CDR1 MRHNA, CDR2 SNTAGT. The CDR3 runs 16 residues. Trimming cost V 0 bases and J 4 bases, with 13 bases left between them. CDR3 nucleotides: TGTGCCAGCAGTGACTCGGGGGGGCGCGGGTACAATGAGCAGTTCTTC. It encodes CASSDSGGRGYNEQFF.

The V gene is TRBV4-2, the J gene TRBJ2-5; 10 bases match TRBD2. This CDR3 has 15 residues. The germline CDR1 and CDR2 sequences are LGHNA and YNFKEQ. The junction had 5 bases not matched to a gene; V was cut back by 5 bases and J by 2 bases. The CDR3 spells CASSVLAGEQETQYF. The CDR3, as DNA: TGTGCCAGCAGCGTCCTAGCGGGGGAGCAAGAGACCCAGTACTTC.

V usage is TRBV27 and J usage is TRBJ2-1, with D unclear. The germline gives CDR1 MNHEY, CDR2 SMNVEV (reference sequence). The V gene lost 6 bases and the J gene lost 5 bases, with 8 bases spanning the gap. CDR3 length: 12 amino acids. CDR3 sequence reads: CASRRRNNEQFF. CDR3 DNA: TGTGCCAGCAGGCGTAGAAACAATGAGCAGTTCTTC.

This chain uses TRBV6-4 with TRBJ1-5; D gene ambiguous. The CDR3 sequence is 14 residues long. V gave up 11 bases and J gave up 0 bases, with 14 bases separating them. Germline loops: CDR1 MRHNA, CDR2 SNTAGT. CDR3 amino acids: CASISRNSNQPQHF. The CDR3 DNA reads as TGTGCCTCTATAAGTCGGAATAGCAATCAGCCCCAGCATTTT.

The chain combines TRBV6-1 with TRBJ2-3; 8 nucleotides agree with TRBD2. The CDR3 length is 15 residues. Germline V lookup: CDR1 MNHNS, CDR2 SASEGT. The ends lost 3 bases at V and 6 bases at J; junction bases unmatched: 8. This chain's CDR3 is CASSDDGGGWDTQYF. CDR3 coding DNA: TGTGCCAGCAGTGACGATGGCGGGGGGTGGGATACGCAGTATTTT.

This clone was counted only a few times. The chain employs TRBV7-2 and TRBJ2-7, with D hard to call. The CDR3 length is 16 residues. Trimming shortened V by 2 bases and J by 2 bases, and 16 bases separated the two germline ends. Germline CDR1 SGHTA, CDR2 FQGNSA. This CDR3 is CASSLSGAPGPYEQYF. Here the CDR3 DNA reads TGTGCCAGCAGCTTAAGTGGAGCGCCCGGGCCCTACGAGCAGTACTTC.

This clone was observed once. The rearrangement joins TRBV11-2 to TRBJ2-7, with 12 bases lining up with TRBD1. CDR3 length: 14 residues. Per the germline V gene, CDR1 is SGHAT and CDR2 is FQNNGV. V shed 5 bases, J shed 6 bases, and the junction held 5 bases outside the gene matches. The CDR3 reads CASSPGQGAGEQYF. The CDR3 bases are TGTGCCAGCAGCCCGGGACAGGGGGCCGGCGAGCAGTACTTC. Full variable domain (remainder filled in from reference TRBV11-2 and TRBJ2-7): EAGVAQSPRYKIIEKRQSVAFWCNPISGHATLYWYQQILGQGPKLLIQFQNNGVVDDSQLPKDRFSAERLKGVDSTLKIQPAKLEDSAVYLCASSPGQGAGEQYFGPGTRLTVT.

V gene TRBV9 combines with J gene TRBJ1-6; D call uncertain. The CDR3 is 14 residues long. Germline CDR1 SGDLS, CDR2 YYNGEE. Between the trimmed V and J ends, which lost 5 bases and 7 bases, there was a span of 13 bases. The CDR3 spells CASSWEELNSPLHF. CDR3 in DNA: TGTGCCAGCAGTTGGGAGGAGCTGAATTCACCCCTCCACTTT.

The chain employs TRBV30 and TRBJ1-6; D is unresolved. V lost 0 bases, J lost 2 bases, and 8 bases lay in between. The CDR3 sequence is 15 residues long. Germline V gives CDR1 GTSNPN, CDR2 SVGIG (reference sequence). CDR3 region: CAWSVETAYNSPLHF. CDR3 in DNA: TGTGCCTGGAGTGTGGAAACAGCCTATAATTCACCCCTCCACTTT.

The V gene is TRBV6-2 or TRBV6-3, the J gene TRBJ2-7; weak D call: TRBD1 (6 bases). This CDR3 has 13 residues. The V and J ends lost 5 bases and 3 bases respectively, with 11 bases between them. Germline V gives CDR1 MNHEY, CDR2 SVGEGT. The CDR3 nucleotides are TGTGCCAGCAGTCAGGGGTTGAGCTACGAGCAGTACTTC. Residues: CASSQGLSYEQYF.

The table lists this clone with a few counts. The chain has TRBV6-4 and TRBJ2-3; D possibly corresponds to TRBD2 (5 bases). Trimming pared 5 bases from V and 1 base from J, leaving 13 bases between. The germline V gene has CDR1 MRHNA and CDR2 SNTAGT. This CDR3 comprises 15 residues. This CDR3 is CASSHRAAGTDTQYF. The CDR3 DNA reads TGTGCCAGCAGTCACCGAGCGGCTGGCACAGATACGCAGTATTTT.

The chain carries TRBV5-1 and TRBJ1-1, with 7 bases fitting TRBD1. The germline gives CDR1 SGHRS, CDR2 YFSETQ. V gave up 0 bases and J gave up 4 bases; unmatched junction bases: 6. This CDR3 region has 15 residues. The CDR3 region has the DNA TGCGCCAGCAGCTTGGAAAACAGGGGAGGCACTGAAGCTTTCTTT. This codes for CASSLENRGGTEAFF.

DNA of the CDR3: TGTGCCAGCAGTGCCGGACGGATCTCCTACGAGCAGTACTTC. Amino acid sequence: CASSAGRISYEQYF. The V call is TRBV2, the J call TRBJ2-7, with D unresolved. CDR3 length: 14 amino acids. V lost 4 bases and J 0 bases, leaving 10 bases between the germline ends. The germline CDR1 and CDR2 sequences are SNHLY and FYNNEI.

V gene TRBV4-1 combines with J gene TRBJ1-4; D is unclear. The CDR3 sequence is 13 residues long. Per germline, CDR1 MGHRA and CDR2 YSYEKL. The V end lost 2 bases, the J end lost 8 bases, and 9 bases lay between the germline ends. CDR3 sequence reads: CASSQIIGEKLFF. CDR3 DNA sequence: TGCGCCAGCAGCCAAATAATAGGAGAAAAACTGTTTTTT.

The rearrangement joins TRBV7-9 to TRBJ2-7; D assignment may be TRBD1 or TRBD2 (5 bases each). Germline values: CDR1 SEHNR, CDR2 FQNEAQ (reference sequence). The CDR3 extends over 12 amino acids. V was shortened by 6 bases and J by 7 bases, with 13 bases between the two germline ends. CDR3 region: CASSFRGLEQYF. CDR3 coding DNA: TGTGCCAGCAGTTTCCGGGGCCTGGAGCAGTACTTC.

The rearrangement links TRBV11-3 to TRBJ2-7; a possible D gene is TRBD2 (6 bases). The V end was cut by 5 bases, the J end by 2 bases, with 13 bases between. The CDR3 covers 14 residues. Germline CDR1 SGHNT, CDR2 YENEEA. This CDR3 is CASSPGGDPYEQYF. The CDR3 DNA sequence: TGTGCCAGCAGCCCCGGCGGGGACCCCTACGAGCAGTACTTC.

J is TRBJ2-7 and V is TRBV5-1, with D possibly TRBD2 on 6 matching bases. CDR3 length: 12 amino acids. V lost 4 bases and J lost 4, with 9 bases in between. Germline loops: CDR1 SGHRS, CDR2 YFSETQ. The CDR3 region is CASSPGGYEQYF. CDR3 coding DNA: TGCGCCAGCAGCCCCGGGGGATACGAGCAGTACTTC.

The genes are TRBV5-6 and TRBJ1-2; perhaps TRBD1 as D (5 bases). In germline, CDR1 is SGHDT, CDR2 YYEEEE. Trimming pared 4 bases from V and 1 base from J, leaving 11 bases between. The CDR3 runs 14 residues. CDR3 sequence reads: CASSQGRNNYGYTF. DNA of the CDR3: TGTGCCAGCAGCCAGGGACGGAATAACTATGGCTACACCTTC.

The gene calls are TRBV28 and TRBJ1-5, with D perhaps matching TRBD1 (6 bases). The CDR3 spans 16 residues. Trimming removed 8 bases from V and 2 bases from J, with 19 bases in between. The germline V gene encodes CDR1 MDHEN and CDR2 SYDVKM. The CDR3 DNA sequence: TGTGCCAGCCTACGGAGGGGGGCGCGGGGCAATCAGCCCCAGCATTTT. It translates to CASLRRGARGNQPQHF.

The rearrangement uses TRBV28 and TRBJ1-6; D remains ambiguous. Trimming removed 5 bases at V and 6 bases at J, with 5 bases between. This CDR3 is 12 amino acids long. Germline V lookup: CDR1 MDHEN, CDR2 SYDVKM. Here the CDR3 reads CASSIANSPLHF. The CDR3 DNA follows: TGTGCCAGCAGTATCGCTAATTCACCCCTCCACTTT.

V usage is TRBV27 and J usage is TRBJ2-1; 7 bases map to TRBD2. This CDR3 comprises 15 residues. V trimming: 1 base; J trimming: 6 bases; junction bases outside the gene matches: 6. Germline-derived CDR1 and CDR2 are MNHEY and SMNVEV (reference sequence). The CDR3 bases are TGTGCCAGCAGTTTATATCCACCGGGGGGCAATGAGCAGTTCTTC. Protein sequence: CASSLYPPGGNEQFF.

The rearrangement uses TRBV7-9 and TRBJ1-6; 8 positions agree with TRBD1. The length of the CDR3 is 15 residues. The germline gives CDR1 SEHNR, CDR2 FQNEAQ (reference sequence). J gave up 9 bases and V 1 base, and 5 bases lay outside the gene matches. CDR3 DNA: TGTGCCAGCAGCTTAGTTCAGGGGGCTCGTTCACCCCTCCACTTT. Its protein product is CASSLVQGARSPLHF.

The CDR3 here is CASSVQPGSGNTIYF. Written as DNA, the CDR3 is TGTGCCAGCAGTGTACAGCCGGGGTCCGGAAACACCATATATTTT. The chain recombines TRBV2 with TRBJ1-3; D is uncertain. Germline CDR1 and CDR2: SNHLY and FYNNEI. The CDR3 runs to 15 residues. V was shortened by 4 bases and J by 4 bases, with 14 bases between the two germline ends.